Shown below are 2 T cell receptor beta chains from a single sample sequenced in a study of identical twins. TCRdb used MiXCR to reprocess the 5' RACE reads, holding one entry per CDR3 protein. The repertoire consists of 1.5 million to 2 million distinct CDR3 sequences, with less than 40% occurring once and the leading ten covering about 0.25%. Sequenced input: cord blood. These TCRs come from a newborn girl in good health.

This clonotype was found many times. The V and J genes are TRBV29-1 and TRBJ1-2, with D perhaps matching TRBD1 (6 bases). Trimming removed 6 bases from V and 4 bases from J, with 15 bases in between. The CDR3 is 13 amino acids. The V gene's germline CDR1 is SQVTM and CDR2 ANQGSEA. In nucleotides, the CDR3 is TGCAGCGTAGGACAGTCGGTTGGCTATGGCTACACCTTC. Protein sequence: CSVGQSVGYGYTF.

This rearrangement joins TRBV20-1 to TRBJ1-1; D is ambiguous. CDR1 and CDR2 (germline): DFQATT, SNEGSKA (reference sequence). Trimming pared 5 bases from V and 5 bases from J, leaving 9 bases between. There are 11 residues in the CDR3. The CDR3 DNA follows: TGCAGTGCTTTTAAGTTAACTGAAGCTTTCTTT. It translates to CSAFKLTEAFF.